This TCR beta chain was identified during a study of CD8+ T cells in alopecia areata. The sequencing template was cDNA reverse transcribed from extracted RNA. The protocol was immunoSEQ multiplex PCR, while the TCRdb copy is restricted to in-frame clones and leaves out a portion. The sample comprises about 110,000 clones, around 59% of which are singletons, and under 25% rests with the top ten. The germline V gene encodes CDR1 MNHEY and CDR2 SMNVEV (reference sequence). CDR3 length: 13 residues. V shed 4 bases, J shed 6 bases, and the junction held 5 bases outside the gene matches. Study-level results: Scalp sequencing also captures normal skin's resident alphabeta T cells. Greater clonality was observed in lesional scalp samples, especially alopecia totalis/universalis, versus normal scalp.

Notes on this clone: The target antigen is unknown.

This TCR was sampled from a human donor in good health. V gene TRBV27 combines with J gene TRBJ1-2; 7 bases map to TRBD1. The source material was CD8+ T cells sorted from blood. The CDR3 sequence is CASSSMTGHGYTF. The DNA for the CDR3 is TGTGCCAGCAGTTCGATGACAGGGCATGGCTACACCTTC.